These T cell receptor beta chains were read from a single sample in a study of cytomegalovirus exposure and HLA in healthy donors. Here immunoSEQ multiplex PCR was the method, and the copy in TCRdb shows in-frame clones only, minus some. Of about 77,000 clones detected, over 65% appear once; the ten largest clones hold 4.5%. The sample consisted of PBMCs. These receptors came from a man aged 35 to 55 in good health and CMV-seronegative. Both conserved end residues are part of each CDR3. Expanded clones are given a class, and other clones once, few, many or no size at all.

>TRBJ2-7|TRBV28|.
CASSRTSGRYEQYF
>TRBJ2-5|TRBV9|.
CASSHGTSGRVPETQYF
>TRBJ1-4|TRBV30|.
CAWSSQAARGEKLFF
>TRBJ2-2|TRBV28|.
CASSETGKNTGELFF
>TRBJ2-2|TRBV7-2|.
CASSPVGSGRSLFF
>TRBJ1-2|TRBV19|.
CASGTGDLYGYTF
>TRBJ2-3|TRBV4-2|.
CASSQGTGGRDTQYF
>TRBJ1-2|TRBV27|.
CASSLWDRGREIDGYTF
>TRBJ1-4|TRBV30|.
CAWSAPGQAHEKLFF
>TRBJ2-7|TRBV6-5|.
CASSYGQEPYEQYF
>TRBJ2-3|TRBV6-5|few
CASRSLGGSADTQYF
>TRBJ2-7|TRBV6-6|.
CANCAWRASYEQYF
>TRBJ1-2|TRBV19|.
CASSINTRTGDYGYTF
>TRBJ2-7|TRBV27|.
CASSLYGTGEQYF
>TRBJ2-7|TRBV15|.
CATSRGLGQESYEQYF
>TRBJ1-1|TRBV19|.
CASREAQGRAEAFF
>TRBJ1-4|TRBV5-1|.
CASSLGATGVATNEKLFF
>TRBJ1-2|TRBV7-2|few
CASSPAVGSRMGGYTF
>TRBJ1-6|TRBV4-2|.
CASSPVQGTNSPLHF
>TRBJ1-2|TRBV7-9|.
CASSLDQGNYGYTF
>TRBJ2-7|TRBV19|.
CASSPAVFSYEQYF
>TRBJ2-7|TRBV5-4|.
CASSIGQGRGEQYF
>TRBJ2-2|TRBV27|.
CASSRQQGARAGELFF
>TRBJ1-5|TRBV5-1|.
CASSQGSNPGQPQHF
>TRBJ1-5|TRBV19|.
CASSNQGSNQPQHF
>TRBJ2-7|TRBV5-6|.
CASSFSGSRGTYEQYF
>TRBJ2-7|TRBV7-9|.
CASSLDSQGGHEQYF
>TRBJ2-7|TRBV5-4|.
CASSLGYEQYF
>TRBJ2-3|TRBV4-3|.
CASSQERLTDTQYF
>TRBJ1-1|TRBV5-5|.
CASSLEQQVRAFF
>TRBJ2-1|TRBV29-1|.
CSVIPGQEGPYNEQFF
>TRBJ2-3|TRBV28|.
CASSILTGGVSDTQYF
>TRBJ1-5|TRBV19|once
CASRLQGKISNQPQHF
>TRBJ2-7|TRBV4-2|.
CASSQSTGTSDNAFHEQYF
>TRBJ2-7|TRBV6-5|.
CASSYDRTGRPYEQYF
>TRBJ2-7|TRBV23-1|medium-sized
CASSRLVTDF
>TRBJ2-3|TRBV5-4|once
CASSPPREGVTDTQYF
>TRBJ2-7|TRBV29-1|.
CSVDRGQGLSYEQYF
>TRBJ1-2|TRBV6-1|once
CASSEHARTNYGYTF
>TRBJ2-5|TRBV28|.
CASSTTGRVAETQYF
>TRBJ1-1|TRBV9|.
CASSKQTGGISEAFF
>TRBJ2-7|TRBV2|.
CASRLDGTSYEQYF
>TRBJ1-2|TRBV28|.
CASSITGGYGYTF
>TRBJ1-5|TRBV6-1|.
CASSEAGAGSNQPQHF
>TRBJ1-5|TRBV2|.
CASSEGTDYNQPQHF
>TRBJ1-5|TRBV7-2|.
CASSFLVDRGRGQNQPQHF
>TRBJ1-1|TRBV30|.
CAWDRGNEAFF
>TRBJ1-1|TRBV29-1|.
CSVEVEGEAFF
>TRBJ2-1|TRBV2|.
CASSEVGGFGNEQFF
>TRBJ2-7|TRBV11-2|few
CASSLGSGSVYEQYF
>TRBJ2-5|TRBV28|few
CASSFGGTQYF
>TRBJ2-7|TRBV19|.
CASSISSQGLADEQYF
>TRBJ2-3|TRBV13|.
CASSLGLTDTQYF